These 3 T cell receptor beta chains share one sample of origin, sequenced in a study of blood T cell repertoires in COVID-19. Sequencing used immunoSEQ multiplex PCR; TCRdb keeps in-frame clones, though not all of them. The sample includes roughly 250,000 clones, 84% of them seen just once. Sequencing input: peripheral blood. The receptors here all came from a human donor in a cohort sampled during active COVID-19.

This CDR3 reads CAPPAGRNTIYF. The CDR3 bases are TGTGCCCCCCCGGCAGGCAGAAACACCATATATTTT. The V call is TRBV10-3, the J call TRBJ1-3, with D uncertain. The germline V and J ends were trimmed by 11 bases and 5 bases, with 13 bases remaining between them. CDR1 and CDR2 from the germline V gene are ENHRY and SYGVKD. The CDR3 length is 12 residues.

V gene TRBV18 combines with J gene TRBJ2-7; 9 bases fit TRBD1. Germline CDR1 reads KGHSH; CDR2 reads LQKENI. The CDR3 covers 14 residues. V was clipped by 4 bases and J by 12 bases; unmatched bases: 13. The CDR3 loop reads CASSLNRDRELGYF. In DNA, the CDR3 is TGTGCCAGCTCACTTAACCGGGACAGGGAGTTGGGGTACTTC.

This clone was counted only a few times. The CDR3 is CASSLIAGELGEQYF. The CDR3 DNA reads as TGTGCCAGCAGCTTGATAGCGGGAGAACTCGGGGAGCAGTACTTC. This chain uses TRBV5-4 with TRBJ2-7, with 9 nucleotides matching TRBD2. CDR1 SGHNT and CDR2 YYREEE come from the germline V gene (reference sequence). The CDR3 contains 15 residues. V was pared by 1 base and J by 7 bases, with 9 bases of the junction left unmatched.